Here is one T cell receptor beta chain with its context. Patients at the Seattle site were enrolled during active infection and followed longitudinally. This sample was included in a study of blood T cell repertoires in COVID-19. CDR1 MNHNS and CDR2 SASEGT come from the germline V gene. The CDR3 sequence is 14 residues long. Trimming removed 2 bases at V and 4 bases at J, with 11 bases between. The table came from immunoSEQ multiplex PCR; TCRdb's copy has only in-frame clones and leaves some out. The sample lists about 68,000 clones; roughly 90% were seen once. The TCR was taken from a man aged 35-49 years with COVID-19, enrolled during active disease. Sequencing input: peripheral blood. The chain employs TRBV6-1 and TRBJ1-1; D remains ambiguous. The CDR3 sequence is CASSELRVGTEAFF. The DNA for the CDR3 is TGTGCCAGCAGTGAACTCCGGGTAGGCACTGAAGCTTTCTTT.